Each of the 10 T cell receptor beta chains below was sequenced from the same sample in a study of blood T cell repertoires in COVID-19. Method: immunoSEQ multiplex PCR; TCRdb's copy keeps in-frame clones and lacks some. The top ten hold roughly 2% of the sample, which has about 180,000 clones, about nine tenths seen once. The material sequenced was peripheral blood. The origin of the receptors is a man between 18 and 29 years old who had recovered from COVID-19.

This chain joins TRBV6-2 or TRBV6-3 and TRBJ1-6; D gene uncertain. In germline, CDR1 is MNHEY, CDR2 SVGEGT. The V end was cut by 4 bases, the J end by 5 bases, with 9 bases between. The CDR3 has 14 residues. Here the CDR3 DNA reads TGTGCCAGCAGTTTCGGGTGGGATAATTCACCCCTCCACTTT. Translated: CASSFGWDNSPLHF.

The J gene is TRBJ2-2, the V gene TRBV4-3; 8 nucleotides align to TRBD1. J was trimmed by 8 bases and V by 1 base; bases with no gene match: 9. There are 16 residues in the CDR3. CDR1 LGHNA and CDR2 YSLEER come from the germline V gene. CDR3 nucleotides: TGCGCCAGCAGCCAAGGAGTACAGGGGGTGGCGGGGGAGCTGTTTTTT. Its protein product is CASSQGVQGVAGELFF.

Only one count was recorded for this clone. V usage is TRBV6-1 and J usage is TRBJ1-1, with 10 bases fitting TRBD1. Germline V lookup: CDR1 MNHNS, CDR2 SASEGT. This CDR3 has 17 amino acids. Trimming removed 1 base from V and 4 bases from J; junction bases left unmatched: 9. CDR3 protein: CASSEVPGQGWGTEAFF. CDR3 DNA sequence: TGTGCCAGCAGTGAAGTCCCGGGACAGGGGTGGGGCACTGAAGCTTTCTTT.

The genes are TRBV4-3 and TRBJ1-4; TRBD1 matches 8 bases. The CDR3 runs to 18 residues. Germline CDR1 LGHNA, CDR2 YSLEER. V was clipped by 0 bases and J by 3 bases; unmatched bases: 9. CDR3 DNA sequence: TGCGCCAGCAGCCAAGACACGGACAGGGTACGAGCTAATGAAAAACTGTTTTTT. Translated: CASSQDTDRVRANEKLFF.

This clone was seen a handful of times. The chain uses TRBV6-5 and TRBJ1-1; D call uncertain. The CDR3 is 14 residues long. V lost 0 bases, J lost 1 base, and 6 bases lay in between. Germline assignment: CDR1 MNHEY and CDR2 SVGAGI. The CDR3 is CASSYSKANTEAFF. The CDR3 bases are TGTGCCAGCAGTTACTCGAAAGCGAACACTGAAGCTTTCTTT.

V is TRBV5-1 and J is TRBJ1-6, with D perhaps matching TRBD1 (5 bases). Germline V gene data show CDR1 as SGHRS and CDR2 as YFSETQ. Trimming stripped 1 base from V and 9 bases from J, with 14 bases between. The CDR3 is 15 amino acids. As DNA, the CDR3 is TGCGCCAGCAGCTTGTCTGTCAGGGAGGGTTCACCCCTCCACTTT. Its translation is CASSLSVREGSPLHF.

The CDR3 DNA reads TGTGCCAGTATGTTTCTCACGGGGAACACTGAAGCTTTCTTT. This encodes CASMFLTGNTEAFF. The chain carries TRBV19 and TRBJ1-1; unclear D gene. Trimming shortened V by 7 bases and J by 1 base, and 13 bases separated the two germline ends. The CDR3 consists of 14 residues. The germline V gene has CDR1 LNHDA and CDR2 SQIVND (reference sequence).

The chain employs TRBV21-1 and TRBJ2-3; the DNA was not compared with TRBD1, the D call given in the table. TRBV21-1 is a recognized pseudogene. The CDR3 spans 18 residues. The CDR3 DNA reads TGTGCCAGCAGCAAAGACGGGGACAGGGGGCGAGGTACAGATACGCAGTATTTT. The encoded protein is CASSKDGDRGRGTDTQYF.

The chain employs TRBV30 and TRBJ2-3; TRBD2 agrees at 7 bases. V shed 3 bases and J 2 bases; nucleotides not matched to a gene: 8. The CDR3 extends over 15 amino acids. Germline V gene sequence: CDR1 GTSNPN, CDR2 SVGIG (reference sequence). CDR3 residues: CAWRRSLADTDTQYF. Here the CDR3 DNA reads TGTGCCTGGAGACGAAGCCTAGCGGACACAGATACGCAGTATTTT.

The chain carries TRBV7-9 and TRBJ1-4; D possibly corresponds to TRBD1 (5 bases). Trimming shortened V by 4 bases and J by 0 bases, and 9 bases separated the two germline ends. This CDR3 is built from 15 residues. Germline CDR1 reads SEHNR; CDR2 reads FQNEAQ (reference sequence). In nucleotides, the CDR3 is TGTGCCAGCAGCTCCCAGGGCGCAACTAATGAAAAACTGTTTTTT. Translated, it gives CASSSQGATNEKLFF.